These T cell receptor beta chains were read from a single sample in a study of CD8 T cells in ankylosing spondylitis. TCRdb reprocessed the 5' RACE reads with MiXCR, giving one entry per CDR3 protein. This sample has some 30,000 distinct CDR3 sequences; around 6.7% occur once, and the top ten carry 8% to 11%. What was sequenced was blood, either unsorted or a sorted T cell fraction (not recorded which). The origin of the receptors is a male donor with ankylosing spondylitis or in good health (not recorded which). The CDR3 runs from the conserved cysteine through the conserved F or W. D genes are given only for firm matches. Size is stated for part of the rows, as once, few or many counts, or as a class when the clone is expanded.

>TRBV28|TRBJ2-7|TRBD2|many
CASSLLAGYEQYF
TGTGCCAGCAGTTTACTAGCGGGCTACGAGCAGTACTTC
>TRBV12-5|TRBJ1-3|.|medium-sized
CASGRVEARNTIYF
TGTGCTAGTGGTCGGGTTGAAGCCCGAAACACCATATATTTT
>TRBV9|TRBJ2-7|.|many
CASSVGTGKSYEQYF
TGTGCCAGCAGCGTAGGAACCGGCAAGTCCTACGAGCAGTACTTC
>TRBV20-1|TRBJ1-1|.|many
CSARRLPMNTEAFF
TGCAGTGCTCGACGGCTACCTATGAACACTGAAGCTTTCTTT
>TRBV28|TRBJ2-7|.|many
CASSLFGTLSSYEQYF
TGTGCCAGCAGTTTATTCGGGACACTGAGCTCCTACGAGCAGTACTTC
>TRBV10-3|TRBJ2-3|TRBD1|many
CAITPGQGIGDTQYF
TGTGCCATCACCCCGGGACAGGGGATAGGAGATACGCAGTATTTT
>TRBV30|TRBJ2-2|.|many
CAWSVLAGVLTGELFF
TGTGCCTGGAGTGTACTGGCAGGGGTATTGACCGGGGAGCTGTTTTTT
>TRBV5-5|TRBJ2-5|.|many
CASSSPGGQETQYF
TGTGCCAGCAGCTCTCCCGGCGGCCAAGAGACCCAGTACTTC
>TRBV7-9|TRBJ2-2|.|few
CASSRSQQGNTGELFF
TGTGCCAGCAGCCGAAGTCAGCAGGGTAACACCGGGGAGCTGTTTTTT
>TRBV15|TRBJ2-2|.|.
CATRTRGGLLDGELFF
TGTGCCACCAGGACCCGAGGTGGGCTCTTAGACGGGGAGCTGTTTTTT
>TRBV27|TRBJ2-2|TRBD1|.
CASTTRQGQVTGELFF
TGTGCCAGCACCACGAGACAGGGGCAGGTCACCGGGGAGCTGTTTTTT
>TRBV20-1|TRBJ2-3|TRBD1|many
CSATPGQGGADTQYF
TGCAGTGCCACTCCAGGACAGGGGGGAGCAGATACGCAGTATTTT
>TRBV5-1|TRBJ2-7|TRBD1|few
CASSTSTGRSSYEQYF
TGCGCCAGCAGCACATCGACAGGGCGGAGCTCCTACGAGCAGTACTTC
>TRBV11-2|TRBJ2-1|TRBD2|many
CASSGTGETSGRWNEQFF
TGTGCCAGCAGCGGGACAGGGGAGACTAGCGGGAGGTGGAATGAGCAGTTCTTC
>TRBV28|TRBJ2-3|.|many
CASSPTGPDTQYF
TGTGCCAGCAGTCCCACAGGGCCAGATACGCAGTATTTT
>TRBV18|TRBJ2-4|.|.
CASSPTWRGFENIQYF
TGTGCCAGCTCACCAACCTGGAGAGGGTTCGAAAACATTCAGTACTTC
>TRBV5-1|TRBJ2-2|TRBD1|many
CASTPGRTGFAGELFF
TGCGCCAGCACCCCTGGCCGGACAGGGTTTGCTGGGGAGCTGTTTTTT
>TRBV5-6|TRBJ2-7|TRBD1|medium-sized
CASSLDNTGVAEQYF
TGTGCCAGCAGCTTGGATAATACAGGGGTCGCCGAGCAGTACTTC
>TRBV2|TRBJ2-1|TRBD2|.
CTSCPASGRSSSSYNEQFF
TGTACCAGCTGTCCGGCTAGCGGGAGATCCTCGAGCTCCTACAATGAGCAGTTCTTC
>TRBV4-1|TRBJ1-2|.|many
CASSQPLINYGYTF
TGCGCCAGCAGCCAGCCCCTCATTAACTATGGCTACACCTTC
>TRBV9|TRBJ2-3|.|medium-sized
CASSVATGIGGTDTQYF
TGTGCCAGCAGCGTAGCTACGGGGATAGGTGGCACAGATACGCAGTATTTT
>TRBV28|TRBJ2-3|TRBD1|many
CASRTGVEDTQYF
TGTGCCAGCAGGACAGGGGTGGAAGATACGCAGTATTTT
>TRBV7-2|TRBJ2-5|.|few
CASSSGTALETQYF
TGTGCCAGCAGCTCCGGGACTGCCCTAGAGACCCAGTACTTC
>TRBV20-1|TRBJ2-3|.|many
CSPLLGATDTQYF
TGCAGTCCGCTTCTGGGCGCCACAGATACGCAGTATTTT
>TRBV19|TRBJ1-5|.|.
CASSYRADSNQPQHF
TGTGCCAGTAGTTACAGGGCCGATAGCAATCAGCCCCAGCATTTT
>TRBV27|TRBJ1-1|.|many
CASGEYRALHKAFF
TGTGCCAGCGGCGAATACAGGGCGCTGCATAAAGCTTTCTTT
>TRBV7-3|TRBJ2-1|.|many
CASSPPGVGWSNEQFF
TGTGCCAGCAGCCCTCCGGGGGTAGGGTGGAGCAATGAGCAGTTCTTC
>TRBV5-1|TRBJ1-6|.|many
CASSPQLDSNSPLHF
TGCGCCAGCAGTCCCCAATTGGATTCGAATTCACCCCTCCACTTT
>TRBV20-1|TRBJ1-1|.|many
CSATRQGTENTEAFF
TGCAGTGCTACCCGCCAGGGGACCGAGAACACTGAAGCTTTCTTT
>TRBV10-3|TRBJ2-5|.|.
CAIKGGETQYF
TGTGCCATCAAGGGCGGAGAGACCCAGTACTTC
>TRBV7-9|TRBJ2-1|TRBD2|few
CASSALVAGDNEQFF
TGTGCCAGCAGCGCCCTGGTAGCGGGGGACAATGAGCAGTTCTTC
>TRBV11-2|TRBJ2-1|TRBD2|.
CASSLGLAGGEQFF
TGTGCCAGCAGCTTAGGGCTAGCGGGAGGGGAGCAGTTCTTC
>TRBV29-1|TRBJ2-4|TRBD2|many
CSVGPAGDIQYF
TGCAGCGTTGGTCCTGCGGGGGACATTCAGTACTTC
>TRBV7-9|TRBJ1-2|TRBD1|many
CASIGTGSGYGYTF
TGTGCCAGCATCGGGACAGGCTCGGGCTATGGCTACACCTTC
>TRBV7-6|TRBJ2-2|.|.
CAVGAGNTGELLF
.
>TRBV4-1|TRBJ2-7|TRBD1|many
CASSQRTGSSREQYF
TGCGCCAGCAGCCAAAGGACAGGGTCGTCGCGCGAGCAGTACTTC
>TRBV10-3|TRBJ2-7|TRBD1|many
CAISARDSYEQYF
TGTGCCATCAGTGCAAGGGACAGCTACGAGCAGTACTTC
>TRBV12-3/TRBV12-4|TRBJ2-1|.|.
CASSFLDAGIYNEQFF
TGTGCCAGCAGTTTTTTGGATGCGGGAATTTACAATGAGCAGTTCTTC
>TRBV3-1|TRBJ2-1|.|many
CASCKAQTGFIEQFF
TGTGCCAGCTGCAAAGCCCAGACGGGGTTCATCGAGCAGTTCTTC
>TRBV7-7|TRBJ2-1|.|.
CASSLGPGEVNEQFF
TGTGCTAGCAGCTTAGGTCCAGGGGAGGTCAATGAGCAGTTCTTC
>TRBV19|TRBJ2-7|TRBD1|.
CASRDRSAYEQYF
TGTGCCAGTCGGGACAGGAGTGCCTACGAGCAGTACTTC
>TRBV7-2|TRBJ2-1|TRBD2|.
CASSLAVASGVGEQFF
TGTGCCAGCAGCTTAGCGGTAGCTAGCGGTGTGGGAGAGCAGTTCTTC